This TCR beta chain originates from a study of PD-1 blockade in classical Hodgkin lymphoma. Whole-study findings and limits: TCR diversity in CD4+, not CD8+, cells rose significantly by C4D1. Those starting nivolumab under 1 year post-ASCT were excluded. The diversity seen at baseline in complete responders resembled that of newly diagnosed patients. Newly diagnosed patients were said to have less baseline TCR diversity than healthy donors did.

As regards this clone: Its specificity is unknown.

Trimming shortened V by 5 bases and J by 5 bases, and 9 bases separated the two germline ends. This CDR3 contains 13 residues. CDR1 and CDR2 (germline): SGHAT, FQNNGV. In every patient, relapse followed autologous stem cell transplantation, while exposure to brentuximab vedotin differed. TCRdb's table, derived via immunoSEQ multiplex PCR, lists solely in-frame clones and lacks some. The table has some 150,000 clones, just under 80% seen once. Source: peripheral blood mononuclear cells (PBMCs), taken before the second cycle of nivolumab. This receptor was obtained from a human donor with classical Hodgkin lymphoma. The chain links TRBV11-2 to TRBJ2-2; D is ambiguous. The CDR3 DNA follows: TGTGCCAGCAGCCAAGGATTAACCGGGGAGCTGTTTTTT. As protein: CASSQGLTGELFF. Using reference TRBV11-2 and TRBJ2-2 for the parts outside the CDR3, the full variable domain is EAGVAQSPRYKIIEKRQSVAFWCNPISGHATLYWYQQILGQGPKLLIQFQNNGVVDDSQLPKDRFSAERLKGVDSTLKIQPAKLEDSAVYLCASSQGLTGELFFGEGSRLTVL.